This T cell receptor (beta chain) emerged from a study of blood T cell repertoires in COVID-19. Study context: The United States, Italy and Spain supplied acute and convalescent COVID-19 samples.

In the source study's methods: Amplification of reference gene primers was used by the study to estimate nucleated cell counts. Clones were read by immunoSEQ multiplex PCR, and TCRdb kept only the in-frame ones, dropping some. The D gene and trimming were derived from the DNA, and the V and J assignments and clone size from that table. The data show 270,000 or so clones, approximately 83% seen once. This clone was found once. This CDR3 spans 15 amino acids. V was pared by 5 bases and J by 4 bases, with 8 bases of the junction left unmatched. Germline assignment: CDR1 MDHEN and CDR2 SYDVKM. The sequence was obtained from a woman aged 50 to 60 who had recovered from COVID-19. Sequenced: peripheral blood. The V gene is TRBV28, the J gene TRBJ1-2; TRBD1 agrees at 9 bases. DNA of the CDR3: TGTGCCAGCAGTACTCCGACAGGGGGGCTCTATGGCTACACCTTC. Its translation is CASSTPTGGLYGYTF.